This TCR beta chain was sequenced for a study of T cell repertoires in cytomegalovirus infection. Study background: Public TCR beta signatures provided an indication of both CMV infection and a matching HLA type. Study results and caveats: Summed frequency of shared TCR beta families picked out CMV carriers who also had the relevant HLA. In two of eight donors, the top clonotype was HLA-C-restricted CMV-specific.

The germline V gene encodes CDR1 LGHNA and CDR2 YSLEER. There are 17 residues in the CDR3. Trimming removed 2 bases at V and 0 bases at J, with 15 bases between. Regarding this clonotype: Its specificity is unknown.

MiXCR, applied by TCRdb to the reads, yields one record per CDR3 protein. The profile shows approximately 1,000,000 distinct CDR3 sequences, roughly 30% of them singletons. This chain joins TRBV4-3 and TRBJ2-3, with a tentative D call TRBD2 (6 bases). The source was cultured CD8+ T cells from PBMCs, collected from culture after CMV antigen stimulation. The receptor was derived from a human donor in good health (CMV status not recorded). Some clones in this sample may be carry-over from other donors' samples. The chain's CDR3 is CASSQNPPGGSTDTQYF. CDR3 DNA: TGCGCCAGCAGCCAAAACCCCCCTGGGGGGAGCACAGATACGCAGTATTTT.